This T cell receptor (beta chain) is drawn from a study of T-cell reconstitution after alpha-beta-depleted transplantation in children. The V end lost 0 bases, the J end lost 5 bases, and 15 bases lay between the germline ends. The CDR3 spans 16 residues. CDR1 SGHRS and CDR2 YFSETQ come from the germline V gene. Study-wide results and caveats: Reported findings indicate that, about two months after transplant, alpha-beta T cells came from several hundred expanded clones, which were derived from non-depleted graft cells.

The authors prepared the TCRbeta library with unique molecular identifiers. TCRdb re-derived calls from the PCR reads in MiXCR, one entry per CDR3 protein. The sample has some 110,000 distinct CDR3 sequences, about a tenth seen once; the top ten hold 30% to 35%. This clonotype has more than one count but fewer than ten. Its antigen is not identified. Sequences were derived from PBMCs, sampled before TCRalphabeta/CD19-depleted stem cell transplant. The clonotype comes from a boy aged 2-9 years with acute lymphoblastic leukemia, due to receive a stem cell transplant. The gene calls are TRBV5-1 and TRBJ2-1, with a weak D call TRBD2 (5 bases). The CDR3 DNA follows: TGCGCCAGCAGCTTGGGGTGGCGGGCATCCGACAATGAGCAGTTCTTC. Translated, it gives CASSLGWRASDNEQFF.